This T cell receptor beta chain was obtained from a study of a mutant IDH1 vaccine in newly diagnosed glioma. At the level of the study: The study started vaccination 4-6 weeks after radiotherapy alone, or with temozolomide cycles. Averaging around 42 years of age, treated patients were around 60% male and 37.5% female.

General study results and limits: No link was apparently found between pseudoprogression and changes in top peripheral T cell clonotypes.

The sample's time point: week 35, safety follow-up. Vaccinated patients received 300 ug of mutant IDH1 20-mer peptide per dose, with topical imiquimod. Repertoires were generated with immunoSEQ multiplex PCR, while TCRdb's copy carries only in-frame clones and drops some. The data show some 30,000 clones, around three quarters seen once. Germline V CDR1 and CDR2: MNHEY, SMNVEV (reference sequence). The CDR3 is made up of 14 amino acids. The trim removed 6 bases at V and 10 bases at J, leaving 14 bases unmatched. A note on this clone: Its specificity is not known.

This sample comprised PBMCs, obtained from a glioma patient whose treatment included an IDH1 peptide vaccine. This sequence joins TRBV27 and TRBJ1-1, with 7 positions matching TRBD1. This receptor was identified in a woman aged 25 to 39 with glioma. Some clones in this sample may be carry-over from other donors' samples. CDR3 amino acids: CASSPNKEGARAFF. Written as DNA, the CDR3 is TGTGCCAGCAGCCCAAATAAGGAGGGGGCAAGAGCTTTCTTT.